The source of this T cell receptor (beta chain) is a study of T-cell memory formation after mild COVID-19. General study findings and limits: CD4+ bias marked clones expanding day 15 to 37, unlike balanced contracting clones.

Germline CDR1 reads KGHDR; CDR2 reads SFDVKD. Trimming pared 0 bases from V and 4 bases from J, leaving 13 bases between. The CDR3 runs to 16 residues. Amplification by 5'RACE using constant-segment primers produced TCR alpha and TCR beta cDNA libraries that carried sample barcodes and UMIs. Each CDR3 protein is one row after TCRdb ran MiXCR on the 5' RACE reads. Of 200,000 to 250,000 distinct CDR3 sequences detected, 10% to 13% appear once; the ten largest clones hold around 2.9%. This clonotype has more than one count but fewer than ten. What it binds is unknown. The TCR was taken from a man younger than 30 who had mild COVID-19 (a few samples of this study predate the infection). Cell type and time point are not known. Sequencing input: PBMCs or a T cell subset sorted from them (not recorded which). The chain has TRBV24-1 and TRBJ2-3, with D perhaps assigned TRBD1 or TRBD2 (6 bases each). CDR3 protein: CATSDLPGAEADTQYF. As DNA, the CDR3 is TGTGCCACCAGTGATTTGCCGGGGGCAGAGGCAGATACGCAGTATTTT.